The entry below describes one T cell receptor (beta chain). Its antigen specificity is not known. This may come from a read error, since a much larger clone is one base off. The V and J ends are trimmed by 0 bases and 3 bases, leaving 15 bases between them. Counted from cysteine to phenylalanine, this CDR3 has 16 amino acids. The entry retains the CDR3 DNA only, 48 bases that are in frame from base 1. CDR1 LGHNA and CDR2 YNFKEQ are derived from the germline V gene. The data stem from a study of identical twins (dated by TCRdb to 2016 to 2018). With respect to the entire study: TCR alpha and beta repertoires from monozygotic twins, unrelated adults of various ages and cord blood were deep-sequenced to test whether fetal clonotypes persist. To rule out contamination, replicate twin experiments were performed at different times with different library preparation protocols.

Summary of the overall study and its limitations: Excess twin sharing in beta out-of-frame sequences was weaker because fewer shared sequences lowered the signal-to-noise ratio. Invariant T cells such as MAIT and iNKT could partly confound zero-insertion analyses, though diverse VJ usage argued against this for most clonotypes. In monozygotic twins, recombination models systematically underestimated out-of-frame TCR alpha sharing, but the models matched the sharing seen between unrelated individuals. Abundant cord blood beta clonotypes had fewer insertions, young adult naive repertoires showed a similar but weaker trend, and memory repertoires showed no such trend. Compared with coincidental sharing between unrelated individuals, out-of-frame TCR alpha sequences shared between twins had an excess of sequences with low generation probability. Because the same donors could not be followed over many years, the conclusions depended on cross-sectional statistical analysis.

Library creation used 5' RACE. Sequencing relied on an Illumina HiSeq 2000. Template switching added a universal primer binding site, and the final cDNA carried a unique molecular identifier that allowed TCR cDNA molecules to be counted accurately. First-strand cDNA for TCR alpha and beta chains was synthesized from specific primers in the conserved constant-segment region. Each cDNA library was double barcoded, with a SMART-Mk sample barcode plus Illumina barcodes, to control for contamination. TruSeq adapter sequences along with Illumina sample barcodes were introduced in two successive PCR steps. TCR alpha and beta cDNA libraries were sequenced on the Illumina HiSeq platform with custom primers. The published analysis was carried out like this. Raw reads were processed with MiGEC to extract unique molecular identifiers, and MiXCR was used to determine CDR3 positions. For each individual, recombination models were inferred using an EM algorithm with the repgenHMM and IGoR tools. Shared clonotypes were analyzed with the tcR package in R, and sharing was normalized by the product of cloneset sizes. Out-of-frame nonproductive sequences were analyzed to study raw recombination free of thymic and clonal selection effects. TCRdb took the public reads, trimmed them with fastp at Q25, ran MiXCR for clone calling and kept in-frame beta chains. Under each unique CDR3 protein, matching rows form one entry showing the most common genes and DNA. TCRdb, rather than the study authors, made the V and J calls. Here the sample has some 900,000 distinct CDR3 sequences; around an eighth occur a single time. The ten most abundant clones make up around 1.6% of the sample.

Every donor was a healthy Caucasian. The twin cohort consisted of three pairs of female monozygotic twins, all aged roughly 18 to 30 years. RNA for TCR libraries was isolated from peripheral blood mononuclear cells. This sample was shared with a second study, whose subject was yellow fever vaccine responses in identical twins. Taken from the second paper: The T cell response to vaccination in identical twins was reported by the authors to appear partly convergent and partly personalized. In identical twins, the study followed T cell clones that responded to the vaccine with precision.

The specimen was PBMCs. This receptor chain uses TRBV4-2 and TRBJ2-7; a tentative D match to TRBD1 spans 6 bases. The clonotype originates from a woman aged 18-30 years in good health. The DNA sequence is TGTGCCAGCAGCCAAGAGTTTTCAGGGGCTATCTACGAGCAGTACTTC. It encodes CASSQEFSGAIYEQYF.